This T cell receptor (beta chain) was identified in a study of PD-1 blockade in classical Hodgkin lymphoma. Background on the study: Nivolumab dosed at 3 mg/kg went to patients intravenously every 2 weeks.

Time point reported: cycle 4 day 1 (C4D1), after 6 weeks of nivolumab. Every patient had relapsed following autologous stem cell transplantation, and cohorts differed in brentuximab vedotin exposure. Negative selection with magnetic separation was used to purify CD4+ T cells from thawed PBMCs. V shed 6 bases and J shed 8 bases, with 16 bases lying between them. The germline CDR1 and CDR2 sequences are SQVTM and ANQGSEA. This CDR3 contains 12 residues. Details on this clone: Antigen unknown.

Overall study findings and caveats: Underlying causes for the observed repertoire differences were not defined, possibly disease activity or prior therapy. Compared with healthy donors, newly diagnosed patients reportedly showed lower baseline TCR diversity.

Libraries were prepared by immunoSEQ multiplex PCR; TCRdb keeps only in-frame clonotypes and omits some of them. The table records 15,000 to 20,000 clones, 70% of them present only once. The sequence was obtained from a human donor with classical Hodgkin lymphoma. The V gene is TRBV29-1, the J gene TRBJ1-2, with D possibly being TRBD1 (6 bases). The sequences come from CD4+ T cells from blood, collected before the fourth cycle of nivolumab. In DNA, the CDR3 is TGCAGCGTACCCCGGGGGGCGGGCGGCTACACCTTC. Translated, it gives CSVPRGAGGYTF.